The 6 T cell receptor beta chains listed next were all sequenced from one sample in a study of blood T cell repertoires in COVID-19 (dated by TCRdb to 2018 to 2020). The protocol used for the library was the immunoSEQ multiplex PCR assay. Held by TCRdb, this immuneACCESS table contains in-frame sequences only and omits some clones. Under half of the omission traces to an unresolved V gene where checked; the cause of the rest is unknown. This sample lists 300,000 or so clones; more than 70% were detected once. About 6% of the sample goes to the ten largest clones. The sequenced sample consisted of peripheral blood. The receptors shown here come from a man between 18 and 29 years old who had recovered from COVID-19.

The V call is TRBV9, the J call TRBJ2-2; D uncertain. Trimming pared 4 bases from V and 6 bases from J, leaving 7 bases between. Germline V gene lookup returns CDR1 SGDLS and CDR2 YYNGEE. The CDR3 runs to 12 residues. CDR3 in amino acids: CASSQGAGELFF. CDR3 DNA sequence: TGTGCCAGCAGCCAAGGAGCCGGGGAGCTGTTTTTT.

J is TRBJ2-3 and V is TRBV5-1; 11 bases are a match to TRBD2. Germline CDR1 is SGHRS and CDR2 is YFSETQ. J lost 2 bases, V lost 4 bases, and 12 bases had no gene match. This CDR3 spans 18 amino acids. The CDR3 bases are TGCGCCAGCAGCCGCGGACTAGCGGGTCCATCCGCCACAGATACGCAGTATTTT. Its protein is CASSRGLAGPSATDTQYF. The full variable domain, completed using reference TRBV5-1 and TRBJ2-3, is KAGVTQTPRYLIKTRGQQVTLSCSPISGHRSVSWYQQTPGQGLQFLFEYFSETQRNKGNFPGRFSGRQFSNSRSEMNVSTLELGDSALYLCASSRGLAGPSATDTQYFGPGTRLTVL.

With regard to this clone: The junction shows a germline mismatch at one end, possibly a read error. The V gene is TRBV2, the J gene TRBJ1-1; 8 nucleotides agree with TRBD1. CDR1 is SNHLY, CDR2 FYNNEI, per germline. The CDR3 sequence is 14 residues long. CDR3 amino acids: CASREGQGRTEAFF. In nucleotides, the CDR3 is TGTGCCAGCAGGGAAGGACAGGGTCGGACTGAAGCTTTCTTT.

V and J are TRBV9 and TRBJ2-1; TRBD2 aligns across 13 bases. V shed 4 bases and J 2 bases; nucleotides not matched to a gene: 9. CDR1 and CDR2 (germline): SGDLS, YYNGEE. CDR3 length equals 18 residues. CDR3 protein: CASSPRTSGGLTYNEQFF. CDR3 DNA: TGTGCCAGCAGCCCGCGGACTAGCGGGGGTCTCACCTACAATGAGCAGTTCTTC.

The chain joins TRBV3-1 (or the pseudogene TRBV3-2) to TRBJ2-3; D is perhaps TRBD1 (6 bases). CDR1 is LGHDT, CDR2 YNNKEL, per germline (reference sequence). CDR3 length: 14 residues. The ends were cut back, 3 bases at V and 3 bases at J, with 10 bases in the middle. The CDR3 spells CASSQDTGTDTQYF. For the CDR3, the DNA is TGTGCCAGCAGCCAGGATACAGGGACAGATACGCAGTATTTT.

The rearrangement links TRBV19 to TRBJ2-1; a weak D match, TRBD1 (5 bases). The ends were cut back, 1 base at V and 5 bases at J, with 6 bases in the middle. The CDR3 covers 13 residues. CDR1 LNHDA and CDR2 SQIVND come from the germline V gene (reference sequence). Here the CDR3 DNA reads TGTGCCAGTAGTATAGTAGGGGACAATGAGCAGTTCTTC. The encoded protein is CASSIVGDNEQFF. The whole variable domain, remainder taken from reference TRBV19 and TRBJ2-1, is DGGITQSPKYLFRKEGQNVTLSCEQNLNHDAMYWYRQDPGQGLRLIYYSQIVNDFQKGDIAEGYSVSREKKESFPLTVTSAQKNPTAFYLCASSIVGDNEQFFGPGTRLTVL.